This T cell receptor (beta chain) was captured in a study of CD8 T cells in Susac syndrome. After extraction with the RNeasy kit, roughly 0.5 to 1 ug of the RNA was reverse transcribed using random hexamers. The TCR beta CDR3 was amplified by immunoSEQ multiplex PCR across 54 Vbeta, 13 Jbeta. TCRdb recomputed calls from the immunoSEQ multiplex PCR reads with MiXCR, one row per CDR3 protein. The sample has some 170,000 distinct CDR3 sequences; just under 95% are singletons. This clonotype appeared once. This CDR3 region has 13 residues. The ends were cut back, 3 bases at V and 5 bases at J, with 8 bases in the middle. Germline values: CDR1 SNHLY, CDR2 FYNNEI.

V usage is TRBV2 and J usage is TRBJ1-5; D remains unclear. The TCR was taken from a human donor in good health. The source material was CD4+ T cells from PBMCs. The DNA of the CDR3 is TGTGCCAGCAGTGAGTCCGCGTATCAGCCCCAGCATTTT. The encoded protein is CASSESAYQPQHF.